The present entry profiles one T cell receptor beta chain with its context. Its specificity is unknown. CDR1 is MGHRA, CDR2 YSYEKL, per germline. V was shortened by 0 bases and J by 7 bases, with 13 bases between the two germline ends. This CDR3 is 15 amino acids long. The data were obtained in a study of shared clonotypes between healthy human individuals. The deep-level immunoSEQ assay was used. Several immunoSEQ plates held equal portions of the genomic DNA taken from each subset. Profiling relied on immunoSEQ multiplex PCR, and the TCRdb table lists in-frame clones only, not all of them. The sample lists some 2 million clones; 85% to 95% were seen once. Study results and caveats: Several donors held around 5% of naive CD4 clonotypes in common. Clonotype sharing across donors was expected to vary with sequencing depth.

This rearrangement joins TRBV4-1 to TRBJ1-5; D is unclear. This receptor was identified in a man younger than 30 in good health. Sequenced material: naive CD4+ T cells sorted from blood. Subset indicated: CD45RA+ positively selected. The CDR3: CASSQEETTGQPQHF. The CDR3 DNA reads as TGCGCCAGCAGCCAAGAGGAGACAACGGGGCAGCCCCAGCATTTT.